The 5 T cell receptor beta chains presented below share a single source sample, sequenced in a study of blood T cell repertoires in COVID-19. TCRdb's table, derived via immunoSEQ multiplex PCR, lists solely in-frame clones and lacks some. Of some 320,000 clones in the sample, roughly 90% are singletons; the top ten hold approximately 4.7%. The material sequenced was PBMCs or T cells enriched from blood (not recorded which). Receptors were obtained from a man in his sixties who had recovered from COVID-19.

Here the CDR3 reads CATQSRTYTGELFF. CDR3 sequence (DNA): TGTGCCACCCAAAGCCGGACATACACCGGGGAGCTGTTTTTT. The J gene is TRBJ2-2, the V gene TRBV6-6; perhaps TRBD1 as D (5 bases). Per germline, CDR1 MNHNY and CDR2 SVGAGI (reference sequence). V was cut by 10 bases and J by 3 bases, with 15 bases left in between. There are 14 residues in the CDR3.

This chain joins TRBV10-3 and TRBJ2-5; tentative D call: TRBD1 (6 bases). Germline V CDR1 and CDR2: ENHRY, SYGVKD. Trimming removed 0 bases at V and 4 bases at J, with 12 bases between. The CDR3 contains 15 residues. The CDR3 DNA follows: TGTGCCATCAGTGAGTCAGGTGCAGGGGCAGAGACCCAGTACTTC. As protein: CAISESGAGAETQYF.

The sample holds one count of this clone. The chain is built from TRBV14 and TRBJ2-3; D may be TRBD1 (5 bases). Germline loops: CDR1 SGHDN, CDR2 FVKESK. The CDR3 totals 15 residues. Trimming cost V 1 base and J 3 bases, with 11 bases left between them. The CDR3 region is CASSQGTPETDTQYF. The CDR3 DNA sequence: TGTGCCAGCAGCCAAGGGACACCCGAAACAGATACGCAGTATTTT.

The V gene is TRBV6-5, the J gene TRBJ2-2; 9 nucleotides align to TRBD2. Germline V gene lookup returns CDR1 MNHEY and CDR2 SVGAGI. The CDR3 loop spans 16 amino acids. V lost 4 bases and J lost 6; bases outside the gene matches: 9. The CDR3 spells CASSSNSGSVAGELFF. CDR3 nucleotides: TGTGCCAGCAGTTCTAATAGCGGGAGTGTAGCCGGGGAGCTGTTTTTT.

The chain joins TRBV28 to TRBJ1-2; 11 bases align to TRBD1. The CDR3 sequence is 15 residues long. Germline V gives CDR1 MDHEN, CDR2 SYDVKM. After removal of 4 bases from V and 8 bases from J, the junction contained 9 bases not matched to a gene. The DNA of the CDR3 is TGTGCCAGCAGTTACGAAGGGACAGGGGGACGGGGCTACACCTTC. Its translation is CASSYEGTGGRGYTF.